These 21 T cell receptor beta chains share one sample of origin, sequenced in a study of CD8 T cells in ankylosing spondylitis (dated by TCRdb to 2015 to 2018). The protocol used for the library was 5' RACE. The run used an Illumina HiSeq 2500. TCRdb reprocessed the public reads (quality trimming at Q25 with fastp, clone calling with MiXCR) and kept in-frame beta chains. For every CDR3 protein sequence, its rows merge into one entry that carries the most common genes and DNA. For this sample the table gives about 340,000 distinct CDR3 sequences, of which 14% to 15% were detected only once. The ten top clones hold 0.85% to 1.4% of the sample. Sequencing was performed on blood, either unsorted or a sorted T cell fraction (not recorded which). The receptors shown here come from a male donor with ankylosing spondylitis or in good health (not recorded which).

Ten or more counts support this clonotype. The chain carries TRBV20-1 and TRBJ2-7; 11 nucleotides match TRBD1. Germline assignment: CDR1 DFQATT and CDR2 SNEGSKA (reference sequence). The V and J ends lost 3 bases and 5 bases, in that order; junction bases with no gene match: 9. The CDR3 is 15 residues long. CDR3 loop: CSARHRDRGLHEQYF. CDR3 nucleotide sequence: TGCAGTGCTAGGCATCGGGACAGGGGGTTACACGAGCAGTACTTC.

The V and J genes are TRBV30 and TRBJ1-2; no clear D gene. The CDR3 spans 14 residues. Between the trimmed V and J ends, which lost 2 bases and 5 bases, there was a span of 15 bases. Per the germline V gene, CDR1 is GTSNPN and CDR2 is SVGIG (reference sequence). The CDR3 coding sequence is TGTGCCTGGAGTCCCCTGGTAACTGTATATGGCTACACCTTC. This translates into CAWSPLVTVYGYTF.

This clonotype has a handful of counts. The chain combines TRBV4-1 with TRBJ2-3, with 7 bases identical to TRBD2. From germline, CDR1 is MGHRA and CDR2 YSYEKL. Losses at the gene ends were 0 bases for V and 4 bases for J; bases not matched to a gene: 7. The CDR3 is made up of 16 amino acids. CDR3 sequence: CASSQDMIRGADTQYF. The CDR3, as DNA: TGCGCCAGCAGCCAAGATATGATTCGGGGGGCAGATACGCAGTATTTT.

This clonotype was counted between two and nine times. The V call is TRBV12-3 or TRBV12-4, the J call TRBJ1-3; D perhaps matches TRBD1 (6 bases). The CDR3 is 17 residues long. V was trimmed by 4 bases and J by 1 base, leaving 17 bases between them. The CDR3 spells CASSSSGVSASGNTIYF. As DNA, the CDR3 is TGTGCCAGCAGTTCATCAGGGGTTTCTGCATCTGGAAACACCATATATTTT.

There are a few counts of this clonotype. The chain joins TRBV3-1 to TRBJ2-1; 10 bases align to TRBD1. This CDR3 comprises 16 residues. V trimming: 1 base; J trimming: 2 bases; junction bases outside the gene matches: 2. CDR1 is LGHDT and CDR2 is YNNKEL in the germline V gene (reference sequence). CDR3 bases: TGTGCCAGCAGCCAAGTTGGGACAGGGGCCTACAATGAGCAGTTCTTC. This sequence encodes CASSQVGTGAYNEQFF.

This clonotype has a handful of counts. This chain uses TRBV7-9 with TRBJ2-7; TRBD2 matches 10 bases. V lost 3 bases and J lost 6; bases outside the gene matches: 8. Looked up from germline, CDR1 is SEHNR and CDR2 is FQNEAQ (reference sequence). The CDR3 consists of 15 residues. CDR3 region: CASSLQREGPGEQYF. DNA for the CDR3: TGTGCCAGCAGCTTGCAGCGGGAGGGCCCCGGCGAGCAGTACTTC.

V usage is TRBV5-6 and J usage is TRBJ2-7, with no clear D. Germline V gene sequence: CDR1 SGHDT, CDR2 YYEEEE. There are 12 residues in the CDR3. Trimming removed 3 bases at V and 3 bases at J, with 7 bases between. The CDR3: CASSSALYEQYF. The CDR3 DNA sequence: TGTGCCAGCAGCTCAGCCCTCTACGAGCAGTACTTC.

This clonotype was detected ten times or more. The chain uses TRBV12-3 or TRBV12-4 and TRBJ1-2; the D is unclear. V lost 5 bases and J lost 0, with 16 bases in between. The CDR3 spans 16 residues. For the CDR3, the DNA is TGTGCCAGCAGTCCCGGACGGAAGGACGCTAACTATGGCTACACCTTC. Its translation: CASSPGRKDANYGYTF.

CDR3 loop: CASSSVGGGPRTDTQYF. In nucleotides, the CDR3 is TGTGCCAGCAGCTCCGTAGGCGGGGGGCCCAGGACAGATACGCAGTATTTT. J is TRBJ2-3 and V is TRBV5-6; 8 nucleotides match TRBD2. The junction had 12 bases not matched to a gene; V was cut back by 3 bases and J by 3 bases. CDR3 length: 17 residues. Germline V gene sequence: CDR1 SGHDT, CDR2 YYEEEE.

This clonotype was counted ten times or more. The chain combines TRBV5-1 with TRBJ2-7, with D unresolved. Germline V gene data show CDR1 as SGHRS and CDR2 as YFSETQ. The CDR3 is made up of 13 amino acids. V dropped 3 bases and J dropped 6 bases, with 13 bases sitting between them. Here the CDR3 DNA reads TGCGCCAGCAGCTCCTCCTCTAATCTCGAGCAGTACTTC. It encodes CASSSSSNLEQYF.

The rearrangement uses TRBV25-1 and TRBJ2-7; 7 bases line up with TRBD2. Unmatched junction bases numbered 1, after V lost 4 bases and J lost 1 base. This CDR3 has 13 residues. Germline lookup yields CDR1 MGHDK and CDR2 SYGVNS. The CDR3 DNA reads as TGTGCCAGCAGTGTGGGAGGGTCCTACGAGCAGTACTTC. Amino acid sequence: CASSVGGSYEQYF.

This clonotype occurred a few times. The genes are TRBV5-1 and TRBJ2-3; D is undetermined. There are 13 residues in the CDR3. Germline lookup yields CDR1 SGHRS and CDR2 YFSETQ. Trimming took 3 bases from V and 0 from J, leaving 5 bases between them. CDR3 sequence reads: CASSSASTDTQYF. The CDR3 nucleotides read TGCGCCAGCAGCTCCGCTAGCACAGATACGCAGTATTTT. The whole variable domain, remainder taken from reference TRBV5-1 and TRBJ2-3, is KAGVTQTPRYLIKTRGQQVTLSCSPISGHRSVSWYQQTPGQGLQFLFEYFSETQRNKGNFPGRFSGRQFSNSRSEMNVSTLELGDSALYLCASSSASTDTQYFGPGTRLTVL.

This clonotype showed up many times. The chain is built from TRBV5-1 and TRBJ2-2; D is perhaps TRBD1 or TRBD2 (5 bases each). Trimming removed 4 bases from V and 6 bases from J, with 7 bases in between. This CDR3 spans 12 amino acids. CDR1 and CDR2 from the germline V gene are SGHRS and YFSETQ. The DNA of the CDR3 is TGCGCCAGCAGCCGGGGACCCGGGGAGCTGTTTTTT. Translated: CASSRGPGELFF.

Here the CDR3 DNA reads TGCGCCAGCAGTGAGTCTAGCGGGAGCACAGATACGCAGTATTTT. It translates to CASSESSGSTDTQYF. The chain couples TRBV10-2 to TRBJ2-3; 7 nucleotides line up with TRBD2. This CDR3 has 15 amino acids. J gave up 0 bases and V 0 bases, and 0 bases lay outside the gene matches. Germline V gene lookup returns CDR1 WSHSY and CDR2 SAAADI.

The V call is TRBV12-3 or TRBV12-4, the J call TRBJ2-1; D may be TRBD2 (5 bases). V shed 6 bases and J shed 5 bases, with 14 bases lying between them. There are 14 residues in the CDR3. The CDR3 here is CASSPSTGDNEQFF. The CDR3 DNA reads TGTGCCAGCAGCCCTAGCACCGGCGACAATGAGCAGTTCTTC.

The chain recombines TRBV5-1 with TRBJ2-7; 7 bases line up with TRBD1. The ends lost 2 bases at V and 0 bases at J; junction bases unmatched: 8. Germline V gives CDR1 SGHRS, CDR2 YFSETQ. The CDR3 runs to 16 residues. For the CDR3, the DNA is TGCGCCAGCAGCTTCCTAGACAGGGCGAGCTCCTACGAGCAGTACTTC. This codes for CASSFLDRASSYEQYF. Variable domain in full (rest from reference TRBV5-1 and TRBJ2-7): KAGVTQTPRYLIKTRGQQVTLSCSPISGHRSVSWYQQTPGQGLQFLFEYFSETQRNKGNFPGRFSGRQFSNSRSEMNVSTLELGDSALYLCASSFLDRASSYEQYFGPGTRLTVT.

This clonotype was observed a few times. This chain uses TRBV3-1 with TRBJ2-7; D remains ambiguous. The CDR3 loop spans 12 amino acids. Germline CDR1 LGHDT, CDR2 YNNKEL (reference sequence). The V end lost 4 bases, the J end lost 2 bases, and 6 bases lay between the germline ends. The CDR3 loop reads CASSLYPYEQYF. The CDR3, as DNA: TGTGCCAGCAGCCTCTACCCCTACGAGCAGTACTTC.

The CDR3 here is CASSYPDRVIMNTEAFF. As DNA, the CDR3 is TGTGCCAGCAGTTACCCGGACAGGGTAATCATGAACACTGAAGCTTTCTTT. The chain links TRBV6-2 or TRBV6-3 to TRBJ1-1; 8 bases align to TRBD1. The ends lost 2 bases at V and 0 bases at J; junction bases unmatched: 8. This CDR3 is built from 17 residues. The germline V gene encodes CDR1 MNHEY and CDR2 SVGEGT.

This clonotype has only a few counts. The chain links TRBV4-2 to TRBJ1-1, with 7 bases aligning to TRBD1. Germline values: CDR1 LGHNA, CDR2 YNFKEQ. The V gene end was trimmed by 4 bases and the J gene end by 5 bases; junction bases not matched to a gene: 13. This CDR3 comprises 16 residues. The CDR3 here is CASSRRQGSSNTEAFF. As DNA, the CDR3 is TGTGCCAGCAGCCGGAGACAGGGAAGTTCAAATACTGAAGCTTTCTTT.

The CDR3: CATSGKGAVTDTQYF. CDR3 DNA sequence: TGTGCCACCAGCGGGAAAGGGGCAGTCACAGATACGCAGTATTTT. This chain connects TRBV15 to TRBJ2-3; TRBD1 is a possible D gene (5 bases). Germline CDR1 reads LNHNV; CDR2 reads YYDKDF (reference sequence). V was trimmed by 5 bases and J by 2 bases, leaving 14 bases between them. CDR3 size: 15 residues.

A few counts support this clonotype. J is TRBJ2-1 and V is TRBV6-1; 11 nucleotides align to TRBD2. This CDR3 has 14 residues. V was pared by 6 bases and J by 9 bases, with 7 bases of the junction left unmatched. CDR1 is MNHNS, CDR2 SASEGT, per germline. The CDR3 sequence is CASSRLAGRGEQFF. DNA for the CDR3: TGTGCCAGCAGCCGACTAGCGGGAAGGGGTGAGCAGTTCTTC.